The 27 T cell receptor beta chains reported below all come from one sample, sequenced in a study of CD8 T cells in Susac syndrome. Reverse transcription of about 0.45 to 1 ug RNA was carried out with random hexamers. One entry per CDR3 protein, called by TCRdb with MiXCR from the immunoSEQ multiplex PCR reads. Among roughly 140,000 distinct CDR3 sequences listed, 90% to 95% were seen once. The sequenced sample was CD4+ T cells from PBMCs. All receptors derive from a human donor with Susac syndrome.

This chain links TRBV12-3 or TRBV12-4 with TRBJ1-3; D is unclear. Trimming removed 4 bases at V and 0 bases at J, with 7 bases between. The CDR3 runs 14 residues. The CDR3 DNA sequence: TGTGCCAGCAGTTGGGATGACTCTGGAAACACCATATATTTT. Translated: CASSWDDSGNTIYF.

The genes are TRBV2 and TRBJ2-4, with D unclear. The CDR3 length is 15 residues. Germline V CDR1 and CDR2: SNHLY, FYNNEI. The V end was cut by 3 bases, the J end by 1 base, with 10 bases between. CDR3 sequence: CASSDGLGAKNIQYF. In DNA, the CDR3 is TGTGCCAGCAGTGATGGGTTGGGCGCCAAAAACATTCAGTACTTC.

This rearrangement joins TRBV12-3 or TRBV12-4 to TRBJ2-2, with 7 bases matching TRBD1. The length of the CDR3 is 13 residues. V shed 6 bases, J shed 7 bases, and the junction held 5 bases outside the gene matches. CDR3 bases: TGTGCCAGCAGCAGACAGGGATTCGGGGAGCTGTTTTTT. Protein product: CASSRQGFGELFF.

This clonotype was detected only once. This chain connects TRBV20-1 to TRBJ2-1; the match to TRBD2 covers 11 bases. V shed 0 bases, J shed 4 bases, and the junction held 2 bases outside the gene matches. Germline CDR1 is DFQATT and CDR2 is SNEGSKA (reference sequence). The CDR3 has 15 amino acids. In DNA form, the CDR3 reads TGCAGTGCTAGAGATAGCGGGGGGGCGTACAATGAGCAGTTCTTC. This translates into CSARDSGGAYNEQFF.

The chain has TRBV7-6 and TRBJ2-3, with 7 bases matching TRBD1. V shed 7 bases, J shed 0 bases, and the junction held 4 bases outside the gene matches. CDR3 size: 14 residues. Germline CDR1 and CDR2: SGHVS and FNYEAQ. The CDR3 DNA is TGTGCCAGCACCCCGACAGGGAGCACAGATACGCAGTATTTT. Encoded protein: CASTPTGSTDTQYF.

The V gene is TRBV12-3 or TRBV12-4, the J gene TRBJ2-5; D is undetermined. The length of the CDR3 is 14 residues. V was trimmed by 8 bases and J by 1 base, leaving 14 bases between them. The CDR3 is CASSEVPAQETQYF. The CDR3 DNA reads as TGTGCCAGCTCAGAGGTCCCAGCCCAAGAGACCCAGTACTTC.

The CDR3 here is CASSRELDSPLHF. Here the CDR3 DNA reads TGTGCCAGCAGCCGAGAACTAGACTCACCCCTCCACTTT. V gene TRBV5-8 combines with J gene TRBJ1-6; D ambiguous. The V end was cut by 4 bases, the J end by 10 bases, with 12 bases between. This CDR3 has 13 amino acids. CDR1 and CDR2 from the germline V gene are SGHTS and YDEGEE.

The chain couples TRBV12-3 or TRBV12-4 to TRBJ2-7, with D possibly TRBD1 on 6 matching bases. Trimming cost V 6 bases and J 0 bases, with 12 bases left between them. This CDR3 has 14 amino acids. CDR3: CASRRTGSSYEQYF. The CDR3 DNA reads TGTGCCAGCAGACGAACAGGGAGCTCCTACGAGCAGTACTTC.

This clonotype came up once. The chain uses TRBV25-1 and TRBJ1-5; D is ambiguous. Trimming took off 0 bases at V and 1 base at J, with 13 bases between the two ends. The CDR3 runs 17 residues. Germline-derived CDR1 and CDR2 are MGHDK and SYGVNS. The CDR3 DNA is TGTGCCAGCAGTGAATATACGAGGCCCCGGAGCAATCAGCCCCAGCATTTT. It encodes CASSEYTRPRSNQPQHF.

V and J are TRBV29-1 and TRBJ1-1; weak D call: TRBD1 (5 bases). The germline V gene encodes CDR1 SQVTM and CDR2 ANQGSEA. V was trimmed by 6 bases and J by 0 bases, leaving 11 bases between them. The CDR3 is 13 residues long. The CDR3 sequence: CSVVDTLNTEAFF. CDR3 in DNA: TGCAGCGTGGTGGACACACTGAACACTGAAGCTTTCTTT.

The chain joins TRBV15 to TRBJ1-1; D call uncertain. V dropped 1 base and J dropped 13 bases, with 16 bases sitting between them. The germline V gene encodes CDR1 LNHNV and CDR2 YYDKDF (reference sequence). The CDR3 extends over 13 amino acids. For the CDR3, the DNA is TGTGCCACCAGCAGAGGGACGGACCCTGGCGGTTTCTTT. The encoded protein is CATSRGTDPGGFF.

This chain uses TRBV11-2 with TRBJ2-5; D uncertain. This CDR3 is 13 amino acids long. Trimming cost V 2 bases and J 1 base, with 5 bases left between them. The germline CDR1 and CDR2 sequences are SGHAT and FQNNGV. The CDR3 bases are TGTGCCAGCAGCTTAAGCTTCCAAGAGACCCAGTACTTC. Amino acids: CASSLSFQETQYF.

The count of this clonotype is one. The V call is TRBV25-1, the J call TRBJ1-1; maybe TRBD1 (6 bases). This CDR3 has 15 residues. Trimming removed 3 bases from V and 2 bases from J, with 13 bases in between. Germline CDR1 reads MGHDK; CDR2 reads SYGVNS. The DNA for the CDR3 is TGTGCCAGCAGTGAGAACAGGGTACCAAACACTGAAGCTTTCTTT. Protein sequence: CASSENRVPNTEAFF. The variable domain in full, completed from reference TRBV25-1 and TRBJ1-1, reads EADIYQTPRYLVIGTGKKITLECSQTMGHDKMYWYQQDPGMELHLIHYSYGVNSTEKGDLSSESTVSRIRTEHFPLTLESARPSHTSQYLCASSENRVPNTEAFFGQGTRLTVV.

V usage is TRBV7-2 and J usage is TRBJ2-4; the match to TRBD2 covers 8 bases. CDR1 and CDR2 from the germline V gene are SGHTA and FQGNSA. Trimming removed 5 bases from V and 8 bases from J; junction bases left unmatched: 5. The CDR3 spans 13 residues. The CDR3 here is CASSRGGQDIQYF. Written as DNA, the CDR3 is TGTGCCAGCAGCCGGGGGGGCCAGGACATTCAGTACTTC. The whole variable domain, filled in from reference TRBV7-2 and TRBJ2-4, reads GAGVSQSPSNKVTEKGKDVELRCDPISGHTALYWYRQSLGQGLEFLIYFQGNSAPDKSGLPSDRFSAERTGGSVSTLTIQRTQQEDSAVYLCASSRGGQDIQYFGAGTRLSVL.

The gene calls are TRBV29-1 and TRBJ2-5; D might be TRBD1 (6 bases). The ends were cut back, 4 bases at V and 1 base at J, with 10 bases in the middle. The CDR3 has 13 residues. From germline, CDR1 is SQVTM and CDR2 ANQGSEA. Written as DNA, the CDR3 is TGCAGCGTTGGGGACACCCCCCAAGAGACCCAGTACTTC. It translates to CSVGDTPQETQYF.

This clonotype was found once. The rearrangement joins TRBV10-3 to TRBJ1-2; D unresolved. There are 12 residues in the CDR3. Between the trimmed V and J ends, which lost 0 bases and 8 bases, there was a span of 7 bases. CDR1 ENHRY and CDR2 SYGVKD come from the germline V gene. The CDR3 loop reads CAISESEGGYTF. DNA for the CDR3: TGTGCCATCAGTGAGTCGGAAGGCGGCTACACCTTC.

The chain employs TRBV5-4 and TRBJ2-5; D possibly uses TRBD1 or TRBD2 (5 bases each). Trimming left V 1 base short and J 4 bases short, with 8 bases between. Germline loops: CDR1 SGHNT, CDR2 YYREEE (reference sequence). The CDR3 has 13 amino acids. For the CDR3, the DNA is TGTGCCAGCAGCTTGCGGGACGGAGAGACCCAGTACTTC. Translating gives CASSLRDGETQYF.

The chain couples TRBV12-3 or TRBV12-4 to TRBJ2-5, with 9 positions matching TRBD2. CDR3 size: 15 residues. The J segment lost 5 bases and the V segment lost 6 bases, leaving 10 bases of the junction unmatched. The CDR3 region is CASSRRGGPGETQYF. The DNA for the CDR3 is TGTGCCAGCAGCCGGCGGGGGGGGCCAGGGGAGACCCAGTACTTC.

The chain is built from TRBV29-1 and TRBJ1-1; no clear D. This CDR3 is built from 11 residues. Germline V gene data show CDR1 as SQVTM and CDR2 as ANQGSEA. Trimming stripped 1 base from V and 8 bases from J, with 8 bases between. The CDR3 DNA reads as TGCAGCGTTGAAGGCAAGGGCGAAGCTTTCTTT. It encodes CSVEGKGEAFF.

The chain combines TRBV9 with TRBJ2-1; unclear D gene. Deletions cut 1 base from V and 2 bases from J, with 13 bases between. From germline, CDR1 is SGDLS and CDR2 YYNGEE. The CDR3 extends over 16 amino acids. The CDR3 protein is CASSVSSDLTYNEQFF. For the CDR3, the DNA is TGTGCCAGCAGCGTATCGAGCGATCTCACCTACAATGAGCAGTTCTTC. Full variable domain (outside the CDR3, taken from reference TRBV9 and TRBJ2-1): DSGVTQTPKHLITATGQRVTLRCSPRSGDLSVYWYQQSLDQGLQFLIQYYNGEERAKGNILERFSAQQFPDLHSELNLSSLELGDSALYFCASSVSSDLTYNEQFFGPGTRLTVL.

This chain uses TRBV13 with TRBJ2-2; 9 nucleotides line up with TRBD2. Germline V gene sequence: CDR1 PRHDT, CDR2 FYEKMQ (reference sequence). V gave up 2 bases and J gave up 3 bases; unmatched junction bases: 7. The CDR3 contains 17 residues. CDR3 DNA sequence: TGTGCCAGCAGCTTATTTTCTAGCGGGATAGACACCGGGGAGCTGTTTTTT. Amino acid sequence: CASSLFSSGIDTGELFF. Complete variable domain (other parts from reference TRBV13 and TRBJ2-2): AAGVIQSPRHLIKEKRETATLKCYPIPRHDTVYWYQQGPGQDPQFLISFYEKMQSDKGSIPDRFSAQQFSDYHSELNMSSLELGDSALYFCASSLFSSGIDTGELFFGEGSRLTVL.

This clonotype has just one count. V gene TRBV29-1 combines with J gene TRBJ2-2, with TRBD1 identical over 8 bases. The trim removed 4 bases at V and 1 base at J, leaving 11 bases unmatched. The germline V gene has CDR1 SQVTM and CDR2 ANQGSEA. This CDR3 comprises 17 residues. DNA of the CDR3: TGCAGCGTTGCCCGGGACAGGACGAAAATGAACACCGGGGAGCTGTTTTTT. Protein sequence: CSVARDRTKMNTGELFF.

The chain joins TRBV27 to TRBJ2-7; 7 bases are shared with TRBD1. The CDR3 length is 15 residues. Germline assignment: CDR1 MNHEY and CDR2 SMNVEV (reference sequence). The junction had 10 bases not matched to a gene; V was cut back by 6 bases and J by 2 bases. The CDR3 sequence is CASSSTGERTYEQYF. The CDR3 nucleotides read TGTGCCAGCAGCTCCACAGGGGAGAGGACCTACGAGCAGTACTTC.

The CDR3 sequence: CASSPRPGRRTDTQYF. CDR3 bases: TGTGCCAGCAGCCCCCGCCCGGGGAGGCGCACAGATACGCAGTATTTT. This sequence joins TRBV7-9 and TRBJ2-3, with a possible D match to TRBD2 (6 bases). The CDR3 runs 16 residues. Germline CDR1 and CDR2: SEHNR and FQNEAQ (reference sequence). V gave up 5 bases and J gave up 1 base, with 16 bases separating them.

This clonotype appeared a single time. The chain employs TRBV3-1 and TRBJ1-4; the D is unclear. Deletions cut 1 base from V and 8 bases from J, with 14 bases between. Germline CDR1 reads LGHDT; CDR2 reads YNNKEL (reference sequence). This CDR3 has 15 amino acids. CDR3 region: CASSQVLGPGEKLFF. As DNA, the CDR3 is TGTGCCAGCAGCCAAGTCTTAGGACCGGGGGAAAAACTGTTTTTT.

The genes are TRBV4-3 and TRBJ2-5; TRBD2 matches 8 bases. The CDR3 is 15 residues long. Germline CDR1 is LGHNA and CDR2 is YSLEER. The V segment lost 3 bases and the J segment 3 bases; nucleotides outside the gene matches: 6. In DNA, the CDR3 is TGCGCCAGCAGCCAGGAGCGGGGGTGGGAAGAGACCCAGTACTTC. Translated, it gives CASSQERGWEETQYF.

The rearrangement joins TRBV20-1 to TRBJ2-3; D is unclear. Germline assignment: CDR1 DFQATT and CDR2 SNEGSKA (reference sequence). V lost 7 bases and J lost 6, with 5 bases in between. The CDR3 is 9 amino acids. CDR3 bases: TGCAGTGTGGGGGATACGCAGTATTTT. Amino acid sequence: CSVGDTQYF.